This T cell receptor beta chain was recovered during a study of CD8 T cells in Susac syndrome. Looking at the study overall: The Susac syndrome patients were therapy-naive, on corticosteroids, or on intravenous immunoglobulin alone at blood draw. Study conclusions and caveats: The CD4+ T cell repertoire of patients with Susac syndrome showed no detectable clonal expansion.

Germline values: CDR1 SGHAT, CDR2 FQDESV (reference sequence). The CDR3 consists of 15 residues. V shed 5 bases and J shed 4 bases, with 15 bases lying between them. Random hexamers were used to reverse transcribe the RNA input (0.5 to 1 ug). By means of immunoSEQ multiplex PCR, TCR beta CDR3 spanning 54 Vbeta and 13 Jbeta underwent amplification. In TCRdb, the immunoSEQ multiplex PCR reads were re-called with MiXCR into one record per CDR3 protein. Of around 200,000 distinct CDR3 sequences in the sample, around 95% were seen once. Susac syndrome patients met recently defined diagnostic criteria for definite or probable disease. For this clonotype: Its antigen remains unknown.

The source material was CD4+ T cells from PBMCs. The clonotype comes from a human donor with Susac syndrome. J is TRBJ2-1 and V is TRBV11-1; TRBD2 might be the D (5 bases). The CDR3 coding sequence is TGTGCCAGCAGCACCTTTCACGGGGATTACAATGAGCAGTTCTTC. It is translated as CASSTFHGDYNEQFF.